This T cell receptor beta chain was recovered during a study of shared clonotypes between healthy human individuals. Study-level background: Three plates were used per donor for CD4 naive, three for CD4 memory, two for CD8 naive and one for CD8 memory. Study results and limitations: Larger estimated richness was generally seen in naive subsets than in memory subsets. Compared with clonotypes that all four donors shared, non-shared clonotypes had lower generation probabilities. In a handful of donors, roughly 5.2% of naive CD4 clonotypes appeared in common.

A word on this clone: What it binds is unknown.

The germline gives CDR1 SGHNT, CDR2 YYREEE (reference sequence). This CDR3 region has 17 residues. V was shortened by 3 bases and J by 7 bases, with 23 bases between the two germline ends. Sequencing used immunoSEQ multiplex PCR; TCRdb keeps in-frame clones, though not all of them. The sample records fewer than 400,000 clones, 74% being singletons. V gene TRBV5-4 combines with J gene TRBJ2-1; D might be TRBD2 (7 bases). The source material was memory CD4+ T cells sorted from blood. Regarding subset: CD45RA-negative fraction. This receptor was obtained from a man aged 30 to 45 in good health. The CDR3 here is CASSSGGGPRNMNEQFF. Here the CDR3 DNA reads TGTGCCAGCAGCTCTGGGGGGGGGCCAAGAAATATGAATGAGCAGTTCTTC.